Listed below are T cell receptor beta chains from one sample, sequenced in a study of T cells in Graves' hyperthyroidism and ophthalmopathy. TCRdb called the multiplex PCR reads again in MiXCR, with one record for every CDR3 protein. The sample includes about 300,000 distinct CDR3 sequences, about 25% of them seen just once. The sequenced material came from blood. The receptors stem from a man between 40 and 49 years old with Graves' hyperthyroidism that later progressed to Graves' ophthalmopathy. CDR3s include the opening cysteine and the closing phenylalanine or tryptophan. D genes are given only for firm matches. The size of a clone is reported for some rows only, either as once, few or many, or as a class for expanded clones.

J: TRBJ2-5
D: TRBD1
size: many
V: TRBV5-1
DNA: TGCGCCAGCAGCAAGGGGACAGGGGGGTATCAAGAGACCCAGTACTTC
CDR3: CASSKGTGGYQETQYF

J: TRBJ2-3
D: TRBD2
size: NA
V: TRBV7-3
DNA: TGTGCCAGCAGCTTGGGGACTAGCTCCGATACGCAGTATTTT
CDR3: CASSLGTSSDTQYF

J: TRBJ2-7
D: TRBD2
size: NA
V: TRBV2
DNA: TGTGCCAGCAGAGCCCGGACTAGCGGTAACTCCTACGAGCAGTACTTC
CDR3: CASRARTSGNSYEQYF

J: TRBJ2-5
D: NA
size: many
V: TRBV25-1
DNA: TGTGCCAGCAGTGAATACGGCAGGGCATCGGAGACCCAGTACTTC
CDR3: CASSEYGRASETQYF

J: TRBJ1-5
D: NA
size: many
V: TRBV9
DNA: TGTGCCAGCAGCGTAGATGGGCAAAGCAATCAGCCCCAGCATTTT
CDR3: CASSVDGQSNQPQHF

J: TRBJ2-7
D: TRBD1
size: many
V: TRBV11-2
DNA: TGTGCCAGCAGCCCGGCGGGACAGGAGTACGAGCAGTACTTC
CDR3: CASSPAGQEYEQYF

J: TRBJ1-3
D: NA
size: NA
V: TRBV27
DNA: TGTGCCAGCGGTAAGATCCAGGATTCTGGAAACACCATATATTTT
CDR3: CASGKIQDSGNTIYF

J: TRBJ2-1
D: TRBD2
size: NA
V: TRBV6-2/TRBV6-3
DNA: TGTGCCAGCATCTTCAGCGGGGGTCATAATGAGCAGTTCTTC
CDR3: CASIFSGGHNEQFF

J: TRBJ2-7
D: TRBD2
size: NA
V: TRBV13
DNA: TGTGCCAGCAGCCAGGGGACTAGCGGCGTGATGAAGTACTTC
CDR3: CASSQGTSGVMKYF

J: TRBJ2-7
D: NA
size: many
V: TRBV5-1
DNA: TGCGCCAGCAGCTACCAGGGACCGCCTGCTACCTACGAGCAGTACTTC
CDR3: CASSYQGPPATYEQYF

J: TRBJ2-5
D: NA
size: many
V: TRBV30
DNA: TGTGCCTGGAGTGACAGCGAGACCCAGTACTTC
CDR3: CAWSDSETQYF

J: TRBJ2-3
D: TRBD2
size: few
V: TRBV12-3/TRBV12-4
DNA: TGTGCCAGCACCCTGGGACTAGCGGGAGTTCTCGATACGCAGTATTTT
CDR3: CASTLGLAGVLDTQYF

J: TRBJ2-7
D: NA
size: many
V: TRBV4-1
DNA: TGCGCCAGCAGCCAAGTGGCAGGCCCAGGCGAGCAGTACTTC
CDR3: CASSQVAGPGEQYF

J: TRBJ1-3
D: NA
size: many
V: TRBV19
DNA: TGTGCCAGTAGTATAGCCCGGGACGACTACTCTGGAAACACCATATATTTT
CDR3: CASSIARDDYSGNTIYF

J: TRBJ2-7
D: NA
size: many
V: TRBV12-3/TRBV12-4
DNA: TGTGCCAGCAGTTTTGGGGGGCCTAGGTGGTACGAGCAGTACTTC
CDR3: CASSFGGPRWYEQYF

J: TRBJ2-2
D: NA
size: many
V: TRBV7-9
DNA: TGTGCCAGCAGCTTAGGGGGCAGCACCGGGGAGCTGTTTTTT
CDR3: CASSLGGSTGELFF

J: TRBJ2-7
D: TRBD1
size: many
V: TRBV2
DNA: TGTGCCAGCGCAAGGGACAGCTCCTACGAGCAGTACTTC
CDR3: CASARDSSYEQYF

J: TRBJ2-5
D: NA
size: many
V: TRBV5-1
DNA: TGCGCCAGCAGCTTGGAGACAGAGACCCAGTACTTC
CDR3: CASSLETETQYF

J: TRBJ2-6
D: NA
size: NA
V: TRBV2
DNA: TGTGCCAGCACGCGACCTGGGGCCAACGTCCTGACTTTC
CDR3: CASTRPGANVLTF

J: TRBJ1-1
D: NA
size: NA
V: TRBV6-1
DNA: TGTGCCAGCAGTGTTGAAAAGAACACTGAAGCTTTCTTT
CDR3: CASSVEKNTEAFF

J: TRBJ2-2
D: NA
size: NA
V: TRBV20-1
DNA: TGCAGTGCTAGACCTCATACCGGGGAGCTGTTTTTT
CDR3: CSARPHTGELFF

J: TRBJ1-1
D: NA
size: many
V: TRBV19
DNA: TGTGCCAGTAGTATGGGACAAATAAGGACTGAAGCTTTCTTT
CDR3: CASSMGQIRTEAFF

J: TRBJ2-7
D: NA
size: many
V: TRBV30
DNA: TGTGCCTGGAGGCCCCAGGTCAGATTTACCTACGAGCAGTACTTC
CDR3: CAWRPQVRFTYEQYF

J: TRBJ2-7
D: TRBD2
size: many
V: TRBV6-5
DNA: TGTGCCAGCAGTTACTCGATAGGGGCTAGCGGGACCTACGAGCAGTACTTC
CDR3: CASSYSIGASGTYEQYF

J: TRBJ1-1
D: NA
size: many
V: TRBV2
DNA: TGTGCCAGCAATCCACAGGGAGTCACTGAAGCTTTCTTT
CDR3: CASNPQGVTEAFF

J: TRBJ2-5
D: TRBD1
size: NA
V: TRBV7-9
DNA: TGTGCCAGCAGCTTCAATTCGGGACAGGGACAAGAGACCCAGTACTTC
CDR3: CASSFNSGQGQETQYF

J: TRBJ2-2
D: NA
size: many
V: TRBV10-3
DNA: TGTGCCATCAGTGAAGGGTTCACCGGGGAGCTGTTTTTT
CDR3: CAISEGFTGELFF

J: TRBJ2-6
D: NA
size: NA
V: TRBV6-2/TRBV6-3
DNA: TGTGCCAGCAGTTACTTTCAGGGCTCTGGGGCCAACGTCCTGACTTTC
CDR3: CASSYFQGSGANVLTF

J: TRBJ1-1
D: NA
size: many
V: TRBV2
DNA: TGTGCCAGCAGTGTCGACAGGCTCACTGAAGCTTTCTTT
CDR3: CASSVDRLTEAFF

J: TRBJ2-5
D: NA
size: many
V: TRBV5-6
DNA: TGTGCCAGCAGCTCACTAGCGGGACAGGGAGAGACCCAGTACTTC
CDR3: CASSSLAGQGETQYF

J: TRBJ1-1
D: NA
size: NA
V: TRBV12-3/TRBV12-4
DNA: TGTGCCAGCCATAGGGCGGGGATCTCTGAAGCTTTCTTT
CDR3: CASHRAGISEAFF

J: TRBJ1-3
D: NA
size: many
V: TRBV14
DNA: TGTGCCAGCAGCCAACTCACCCTCGCCGACTCTGGAAACACCATATATTTT
CDR3: CASSQLTLADSGNTIYF

J: TRBJ2-5
D: NA
size: many
V: TRBV6-1
DNA: TGTGCCAGCAGTGAGCGTAGAGAGACCCAGTACTTC
CDR3: CASSERRETQYF

J: TRBJ1-1
D: NA
size: few
V: TRBV20-1
DNA: TGCAGTGCTAGAGATGCCGGGGGGGTAGGTGAAGCTTTCTTT
CDR3: CSARDAGGVGEAFF

J: TRBJ1-5
D: NA
size: many
V: TRBV2
DNA: TGTGCCAGCAGTGGGGGCAGGCGGCAGACTCAGCCCCAGCATTTT
CDR3: CASSGGRRQTQPQHF

J: TRBJ2-7
D: NA
size: many
V: TRBV27
DNA: TGTGCCAGCACCCCTATGGGCCAACCTTACGAGCAGTACTTC
CDR3: CASTPMGQPYEQYF

J: TRBJ2-7
D: TRBD1
size: NA
V: TRBV7-6
DNA: TGTGCCAGCAGCTTAGATAGGGACAGGGACGAGCAGTACTTC
CDR3: CASSLDRDRDEQYF

J: TRBJ1-3
D: TRBD1
size: many
V: TRBV18
DNA: TGTGCCAGCTCACTGGACAGGGCCTCTGGAAACACCATATATTTT
CDR3: CASSLDRASGNTIYF

J: TRBJ2-7
D: NA
size: NA
V: TRBV6-1
DNA: TGTGCCAGCAAGAGGGGGGGGTCCTACGAGCAGTACTTC
CDR3: CASKRGGSYEQYF

J: TRBJ2-5
D: NA
size: many
V: TRBV5-1
DNA: TGCGCCAGCCAGGTTAGCGAGCAAGAGACCCAGTACTTC
CDR3: CASQVSEQETQYF

J: TRBJ1-1
D: TRBD1
size: many
V: TRBV9
DNA: TGTGCCAGCAGCGTAGGTATCGCAGGGGGGAACACTGAAGCTTTCTTT
CDR3: CASSVGIAGGNTEAFF